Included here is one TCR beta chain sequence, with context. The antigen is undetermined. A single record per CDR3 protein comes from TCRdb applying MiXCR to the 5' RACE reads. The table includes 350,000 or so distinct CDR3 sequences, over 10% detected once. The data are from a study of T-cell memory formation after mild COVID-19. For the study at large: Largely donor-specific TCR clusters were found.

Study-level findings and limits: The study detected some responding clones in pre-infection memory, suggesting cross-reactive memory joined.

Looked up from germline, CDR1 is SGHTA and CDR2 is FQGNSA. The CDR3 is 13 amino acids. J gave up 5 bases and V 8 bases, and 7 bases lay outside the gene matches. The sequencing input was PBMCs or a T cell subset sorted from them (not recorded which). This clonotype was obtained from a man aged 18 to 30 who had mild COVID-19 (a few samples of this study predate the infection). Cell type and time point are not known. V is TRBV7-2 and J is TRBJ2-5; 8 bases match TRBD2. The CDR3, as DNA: TGTGCCAGCTCGAACGGGGGGGTGGAGACCCAGTACTTC. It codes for CASSNGGVETQYF.